A single T cell receptor (beta chain) is shown here with its context. The antigen is undetermined. The data were taken from a study of T cells expressing NK-cell markers. About the study: Sorted CD3+CD56-NKG2C+, CD3+CD56+NKG2C- and CD3+CD56+NKG2C+ T cells were the source of the TCR beta repertoires. Within the sequenced cohort of eight donors, seven exhibited HCMV seropositivity and one was seronegative. Broader study findings: A range of roughly 1.0-7.0% of CD8+ T cells consisted of dominant NKG2C+ clonotypes in more than five donors. Clarity on HCMV specificity was lacking for the expanded NKG2C+ T cell clones.

The CDR3 sequence is 15 residues long. From its re-call of the 5' RACE reads, TCRdb lists each CDR3 protein once, without DNA. The sample is made up of about 460,000 distinct CDR3 sequences, and the top ten hold over 1.3% of it. The TCR sequence derives from a woman in her forties or fifties in good health. This sequence joins TRBV12-3 or TRBV12-4 and TRBJ2-2; TCRdb returns TRBD1, unconfirmable since there is no DNA. What was sequenced was blood T cells: a sorted CD56 or NKG2C T cell subset, CD4+ or CD8+ T cells, or bulk PBMC T cells (not recorded which). CDR3 residues: CASSLRDSRSGELFF.